This T cell receptor (beta chain) was observed in a study of radiation and T cells in renal cell carcinoma. V dropped 0 bases and J dropped 3 bases, with 9 bases sitting between them. The CDR3 has 15 amino acids. The V gene's germline CDR1 is MNHEY and CDR2 SVGAGI. The repertoire was sequenced with immunoSEQ multiplex PCR; TCRdb's copy has only in-frame clones and lacks some. The repertoire holds about 24,000 clones, with 45% to 50% as singletons. Described treatment: 15 Gy SBRT to primary tumor, nephrectomy 4 weeks later. Source: tumor tissue, taken from a patient whose treatment included radiotherapy and nephrectomy. This clonotype was obtained from a woman aged 45-65 years with renal cell carcinoma. The rearrangement uses TRBV6-5 and TRBJ1-3; D is unclear. This chain's CDR3 is CASSYSRGSGNTIYF. CDR3 nucleotides: TGTGCCAGCAGTTACTCGAGAGGGAGTGGAAACACCATATATTTT.